The 7 T cell receptor beta chains below all came from one sample that was sequenced in a study of OX40 agonist ivuxolimab in advanced cancers. The data were produced by immunoSEQ multiplex PCR, yet TCRdb's version contains in-frame clones alone and is incomplete. The profile covers over 35,000 clones, with 86% appearing a single time and 21% taken by the ten largest. The specimen was CD4+ or CD8+ T cells sorted from blood, collected in a trial of the OX40 agonist ivuxolimab. The origin of the receptors is an adult with an advanced solid tumor such as melanoma, head and neck, liver or kidney cancer.

In the case of this clone: A junction end diverges from the germline sequence, so it may reflect a read error. The rearrangement uses TRBV6-5 and TRBJ2-1; TRBD1 is a possible D gene (5 bases). CDR1 is MNHEY, CDR2 SVGAGI, per germline. This CDR3 comprises 14 residues. The CDR3 region is CASSTGYSHNEQFF. DNA for the CDR3: TGTGCCAGCAGTACAGGTTACTCCCACAATGAGCAGTTCTTC.

The genes are TRBV11-2 and TRBJ1-5; D unclear. This CDR3 comprises 16 residues. V lost 3 bases to trimming and J lost 4 bases, with 16 bases between them. The germline gives CDR1 SGHAT, CDR2 FQNNGV. The CDR3 nucleotides read TGTGCCAGCAGCTTCGGAGGGTGGAACGGAAATCAGCCCCAGCATTTT. It encodes CASSFGGWNGNQPQHF.

The J gene is TRBJ2-7, the V gene TRBV7-9; D is perhaps TRBD1 (5 bases). Looked up from germline, CDR1 is SEHNR and CDR2 is FQNEAQ (reference sequence). This CDR3 contains 15 residues. V was clipped by 4 bases and J by 2 bases, with 15 bases between them. CDR3 in amino acids: CASSWLEQAAYEQYF. DNA of the CDR3: TGTGCCAGCAGCTGGCTTGAACAGGCAGCCTACGAGCAGTACTTC.

CDR3 bases: TGTGCCAGCAGTTATGGGACAGATCTTTATGGCTACACCTTC. It translates to CASSYGTDLYGYTF. This chain connects TRBV6-5 to TRBJ1-2, with 7 bases aligning to TRBD1. J gave up 5 bases and V 3 bases, and 6 bases lay outside the gene matches. The germline CDR1 and CDR2 sequences are MNHEY and SVGAGI. This CDR3 comprises 14 residues.

This clone was picked up one time. V and J are TRBV6-5 and TRBJ2-7; TRBD2 matches at 10 bases. V was pared by 10 bases and J by 4 bases, with 7 bases of the junction left unmatched. This CDR3 contains 13 residues. Germline values: CDR1 MNHEY, CDR2 SVGAGI. In DNA, the CDR3 is TGTGCCACGACTTTAGCGGGGGGTTACGAGCAGTACTTC. Amino acids: CATTLAGGYEQYF.

The chain recombines TRBV19 with TRBJ2-5, with TRBD1 matching 9 bases. CDR1 is LNHDA and CDR2 is SQIVND in the germline V gene (reference sequence). The CDR3 length is 17 residues. V was clipped by 0 bases and J by 4 bases; unmatched bases: 9. The DNA for the CDR3 is TGTGCCAGTAGTATAGACCTAAACAGGGGGCAGGGAGAGACCCAGTACTTC. This codes for CASSIDLNRGQGETQYF. Complete variable domain (other parts from reference TRBV19 and TRBJ2-5): DGGITQSPKYLFRKEGQNVTLSCEQNLNHDAMYWYRQDPGQGLRLIYYSQIVNDFQKGDIAEGYSVSREKKESFPLTVTSAQKNPTAFYLCASSIDLNRGQGETQYFGPGTRLLVL.

The J gene is TRBJ2-3, the V gene TRBV7-3; 11 bases are shared with TRBD2. The CDR3 length is 18 residues. The V gene's germline CDR1 is SGHTA and CDR2 FQGTGA. V lost 1 base to trimming and J lost 0 bases; unmatched junction nucleotides: 6. CDR3 region: CASSLRASGGLSTDTQYF. Here the CDR3 DNA reads TGTGCCAGCAGCTTAAGGGCTAGCGGGGGGTTGAGCACAGATACGCAGTATTTT.